The 22 T cell receptor beta chains listed next were all sequenced from one sample in a study of T-cell reconstitution after alpha-beta-depleted transplantation in children. Preparing the TCRbeta library involved the use of unique molecular identifiers. TCRdb re-derived calls from the PCR reads in MiXCR, one entry per CDR3 protein. The data contain around 500,000 distinct CDR3 sequences, approximately 22% of them singletons. This material consisted of PBMCs, mostly from graft donor cells, taken 360 days after TCRalphabeta/CD19-depleted stem cell transplant. These receptors were collected from a boy younger than two who had a stem cell transplant for acute myeloid leukemia, so the T cells may come from the graft donor.

V is TRBV4-3 and J is TRBJ2-4; 7 bases map to TRBD2. Germline V gives CDR1 LGHNA, CDR2 YSLEER. The CDR3 has 16 residues. The J segment lost 1 base and the V segment lost 2 bases, leaving 5 bases of the junction unmatched. The CDR3 spells CASSQWSGVAKNIQYF. The CDR3 region has the DNA TGCGCCAGCAGCCAATGGAGCGGGGTGGCCAAAAACATTCAGTACTTC.

This clonotype was observed a few times. This chain connects TRBV20-1 to TRBJ2-3; D gene ambiguous. Per germline, CDR1 DFQATT and CDR2 SNEGSKA (reference sequence). The CDR3 has 13 residues. Trimming removed 3 bases from V and 4 bases from J, with 11 bases in between. CDR3 protein: CSASFSPPDTQYF. The CDR3, as DNA: TGCAGTGCTAGTTTTAGCCCCCCAGATACGCAGTATTTT.

The rearrangement links TRBV7-6 to TRBJ2-3; unclear D gene. The germline gives CDR1 SGHVS, CDR2 FNYEAQ. V gave up 4 bases and J gave up 0 bases, with 8 bases separating them. The CDR3 extends over 14 amino acids. The CDR3: CASSWMGSTDTQYF. CDR3 in DNA: TGTGCCAGCAGCTGGATGGGGAGCACAGATACGCAGTATTTT.

This clonotype came up many times. The chain uses TRBV9 and TRBJ2-1, with TRBD1 matching over 7 bases. Germline V gene sequence: CDR1 SGDLS, CDR2 YYNGEE. V was pared by 0 bases and J by 2 bases, with 8 bases of the junction left unmatched. CDR3 length: 17 residues. The CDR3 reads CASSVGQGSGAYNEQFF. The DNA of the CDR3 is TGTGCCAGCAGCGTAGGACAGGGATCGGGCGCCTACAATGAGCAGTTCTTC.

Comment on this clonotype: A far more abundant clone sits one base away, making this likely a read error. The chain carries TRBV20-1 and TRBJ2-5; D unresolved. The CDR3 covers 10 residues. Germline CDR1 and CDR2: DFQATT and SNEGSKA (reference sequence). The CDR3 DNA reads as TGCAGTGCTAGGAAAGAGACCCGGTACTTC. It specifies CSARKETRYF.

The CDR3 DNA sequence: TGTGCCACCAGCAGAGAGGTGGGCGACAATGAGCAGTTCTTC. Residues: CATSREVGDNEQFF. The chain combines TRBV15 with TRBJ2-1; no definite D call. The CDR3 consists of 14 residues. The V gene's germline CDR1 is LNHNV and CDR2 YYDKDF (reference sequence). V lost 0 bases and J 5 bases, leaving 8 bases between the germline ends.

This clonotype showed up many times. The chain carries TRBV12-3 or TRBV12-4 and TRBJ1-6; unclear D gene. CDR3 length equals 15 residues. Trimming removed 1 base from V and 7 bases from J, with 11 bases in between. The chain's CDR3 is CASSLVPGVNSPLHF. The CDR3 coding sequence is TGTGCCAGCAGTTTAGTGCCAGGTGTAAATTCACCCCTCCACTTT.

This clonotype has at least ten counts. This chain uses TRBV29-1 with TRBJ1-2; the D gene is possibly TRBD1 (6 bases). There are 11 residues in the CDR3. CDR1 and CDR2 (germline): SQVTM, ANQGSEA. V dropped 4 bases and J dropped 8 bases, with 11 bases sitting between them. For the CDR3, the DNA is TGCAGCGTTGGTCCAGGGGAAGGCTACACCTTC. It is translated as CSVGPGEGYTF.

This clonotype was recorded many times. The chain has TRBV7-2 and TRBJ2-5, with D uncertain. The CDR3 sequence is 13 residues long. Per the germline V gene, CDR1 is SGHTA and CDR2 is FQGNSA. The V end lost 5 bases, the J end lost 3 bases, and 10 bases lay between the germline ends. Here the CDR3 reads CASSADRKETQYF. The CDR3 DNA sequence: TGTGCCAGCAGCGCTGATCGGAAAGAGACCCAGTACTTC.

This chain joins TRBV20-1 and TRBJ2-1; no reliable D call. V was trimmed by 6 bases and J by 4 bases, leaving 10 bases between them. CDR1 and CDR2 (germline): DFQATT, SNEGSKA (reference sequence). CDR3 length: 12 residues. This CDR3 is CSALPGYNEQFF. The CDR3 coding sequence is TGCAGTGCCCTTCCTGGATACAATGAGCAGTTCTTC.

The genes are TRBV4-3 and TRBJ1-2, with 10 bases aligning to TRBD1. With V trimmed by 3 bases and J by 0 bases, 1 base remained unmatched. From germline, CDR1 is LGHNA and CDR2 YSLEER. The CDR3 has 15 residues. The CDR3 DNA reads TGCGCCAGCAGCCACGACAGGGGGCCTAACTATGGCTACACCTTC. Translation: CASSHDRGPNYGYTF.

This clonotype has at least ten counts. The chain recombines TRBV20-1 with TRBJ2-3; D is ambiguous. Germline V gene sequence: CDR1 DFQATT, CDR2 SNEGSKA (reference sequence). Trimming pared 2 bases from V and 4 bases from J, leaving 10 bases between. The CDR3 totals 13 residues. CDR3 DNA sequence: TGCAGTGCTAGACAAGAAACCCCAGATACGCAGTATTTT. It codes for CSARQETPDTQYF.

This clonotype came up many times. The gene calls are TRBV6-5 and TRBJ2-5; a possible D gene is TRBD2 (6 bases). The CDR3 consists of 11 residues. Between the trimmed V and J ends, which lost 11 bases and 4 bases, there was a span of 11 bases. The germline CDR1 and CDR2 sequences are MNHEY and SVGAGI. Written as DNA, the CDR3 is TGTGCCTCGGGGGTAGGAGAGACCCAGTACTTC. Translated, it gives CASGVGETQYF.

The chain carries TRBV5-6 and TRBJ2-7, with 7 bases aligning to TRBD1. CDR1 and CDR2 from the germline V gene are SGHDT and YYEEEE. V was pared by 2 bases and J by 7 bases, with 9 bases of the junction left unmatched. The CDR3 totals 14 residues. CDR3 in amino acids: CASSLNEGAREQYV. The CDR3 nucleotides read TGTGCCAGCAGCTTAAATGAGGGGGCGAGGGAGCAGTACGTC.

This clonotype was counted only a few times. The chain employs TRBV5-4 and TRBJ1-4, with a tentative D call TRBD1 (6 bases). This CDR3 is 14 amino acids long. The V end was cut by 2 bases, the J end by 6 bases, with 11 bases between. Per germline, CDR1 SGHNT and CDR2 YYREEE (reference sequence). The CDR3 DNA sequence: TGTGCCAGCAGCTTCGACAGGCGGGATGAAAAACTGTTTTTT. Translation: CASSFDRRDEKLFF.

A word on this clonotype: A much larger clone lies one base from this, so it may be a read error. This chain joins TRBV21-1 and TRBJ2-7. TRBV21-1 has pseudogene status. This CDR3 spans 14 amino acids. The CDR3 sequence is CASSKHSQYTEQYF. CDR3 DNA sequence: TGTGCCAGCAGCAAACACTCACAATACACCGAGCAGTACTTC.

The chain recombines TRBV12-3 or TRBV12-4 with TRBJ2-7; weak D call: TRBD2 (6 bases). V dropped 6 bases and J dropped 1 base, with 19 bases sitting between them. The CDR3 is made up of 16 amino acids. In DNA form, the CDR3 reads TGTGCCAGCAGCCGAGGCCGGGGGAGAGGGTCCTACGAGCAGTACGTC. Protein: CASSRGRGRGSYEQYV.

The chain recombines TRBV21-1 with TRBJ1-2. TRBV21-1 is shown as a pseudogene. CDR3 size: 14 residues. The CDR3 coding sequence is TGTGCCAGCAGCGTACTTATTCGTAACTATGGCTACACCTTC. Amino acid sequence: CASSVLIRNYGYTF.

This clonotype was counted only a few times. The rearrangement links TRBV6-6 to TRBJ2-7; D not resolved. CDR1 and CDR2 from the germline V gene are MNHNY and SVGAGI (reference sequence). V shed 0 bases and J shed 2 bases, with 5 bases lying between them. The CDR3 has 13 residues. The CDR3, as DNA: TGTGCCAGCAGTTACTCGGGGACCTACGAGCAGTACGTC. Encoded protein: CASSYSGTYEQYV.

This clonotype was recorded a few times. The CDR3 region has the DNA TGCAGTGTGCGGGACTACTCCTACGAGCAGTACGTC. Encoded protein: CSVRDYSYEQYV. V and J are TRBV20-1 and TRBJ2-7; 7 nucleotides match TRBD2. The CDR3 is 12 amino acids. The V gene end was trimmed by 7 bases and the J gene end by 0 bases; junction bases not matched to a gene: 3. Germline V gene lookup returns CDR1 DFQATT and CDR2 SNEGSKA (reference sequence).

The chain employs TRBV15 and TRBJ2-4; 8 nucleotides line up with TRBD1. There are 14 residues in the CDR3. From germline, CDR1 is LNHNV and CDR2 YYDKDF (reference sequence). J was trimmed by 6 bases and V by 3 bases; bases with no gene match: 4. The CDR3 region is CATSSSGGRNIQYF. The CDR3 DNA reads as TGTGCCACCAGCAGCTCAGGGGGCAGAAACATTCAGTACTTC.

V and J are TRBV7-8 and TRBJ1-2; possible D gene TRBD1, 5 bases. The CDR3 has 16 amino acids. CDR1 is SGHVS, CDR2 FQNEAQ, per germline. Deletions cut 5 bases from V and 8 bases from J, with 24 bases between. This CDR3 reads CASSPGTAWGFEGYTF. The CDR3 DNA is TGTGCCAGCAGCCCAGGGACGGCTTGGGGGTTCGAGGGCTACACCTTC.